The rows below give T cell receptor beta chains drawn from one sample of a study of post-analysis software for immune sequencing data. A single record per CDR3 protein comes from TCRdb applying MiXCR to the PCR reads. The table shows around 500,000 distinct CDR3 sequences, with 30% to 40% occurring only once. The sequenced material came from blood. Receptors originate from a girl under 18 with multiple sclerosis. Each CDR3 is given without its conserved first and last residue. Expanded clones get a size class; other rows say once, few or many, or leave the size out.

v_call	cdr3_length	clone_size	j_call	cdr3_aa
TRBV10-3	10	-	TRBJ1-1	AISGGDTEAF
TRBV6-5	12	-	TRBJ1-2	ASSFRQADRGYT
TRBV20-1	12	few	TRBJ1-6	SASSRQKNSPLH
TRBV7-3	12	few	TRBJ2-7	ASSWRPLDYEQY
TRBV9	10	-	TRBJ1-2	ASSGGGVGYT
TRBV2	13	few	TRBJ2-7	ASSEAETSPYEQY
TRBV14	11	-	TRBJ1-4	ASSPWGNEKLF
TRBV15	13	-	TRBJ1-1	ATSRPRGQNTEAF
TRBV4-1	12	-	TRBJ1-1	ASSQERGLSEAF
TRBV5-5	13	-	TRBJ2-2	ASSVRVSSTGELF
TRBV11-2	13	-	TRBJ2-3	ASSPLARRTDTQY
TRBV15	13	-	TRBJ2-7	ATSRGDRAFYEQY
TRBV4-1	14	-	TRBJ1-6	ASGNTGTADNSPLH
TRBV6-1	14	few	TRBJ2-5	ASSEVLAGGQETQY
TRBV10-3	11	few	TRBJ2-7	AISVGGSYEQY
TRBV7-2	13	-	TRBJ2-1	ASSLELAGGHVQF
TRBV12-3/TRBV12-4	10	-	TRBJ1-2	ASTGENYGYT
TRBV20-1	13	-	TRBJ2-6	SAWDEDSGANVLT
TRBV20-1	10	-	-	SAQWERYEQY
TRBV6-1	12	-	TRBJ1-1	ASSGFSTGTEAF
TRBV3-1	11	few	TRBJ1-2	ASSQGGPSGYT
TRBV5-1	14	few	TRBJ2-3	ASSTGTSGAQDTQY
TRBV29-1	13	few	TRBJ1-2	SVQDPTHLIYGYT
TRBV9	14	-	TRBJ2-5	ASSPQSTSGSETQY
TRBV7-2	11	few	TRBJ1-2	ASSFLPRDGYT
TRBV6-6	13	-	TRBJ1-2	ASSFGTRTSYGYT
TRBV20-1	12	-	TRBJ2-5	SAIWTPPSETQY
TRBV7-9	13	-	TRBJ2-5	ASSSGVSDQETQY
TRBV15	11	-	TRBJ1-5	ATSRAQRQGEH
TRBV20-1	12	-	TRBJ2-3	SASRGNTGDTQY
TRBV6-1	12	-	TRBJ2-3	ASPRGAGTDTQY
TRBV20-1	11	once	TRBJ1-4	SVSPATNEKPF
TRBV29-1	10	many	TRBJ1-1	SVGTGSTEAF
TRBV6-6	10	few	TRBJ2-2	ASNLNTGELF
TRBV7-9	12	few	TRBJ1-2	ASSSEHPLLGYT
TRBV5-1	12	few	TRBJ2-1	ASSSEDFYNEQF
TRBV20-1	14	few	TRBJ2-3	SARNPRRLSTDTQY
TRBV29-1	10	-	TRBJ2-5	SVVGGRETQY
TRBV20-1	14	-	TRBJ1-1	SARGFRGAWGTEAF
TRBV12-3/TRBV12-4	11	-	TRBJ2-3	ANSYSGADTEY
TRBV20-1	16	-	TRBJ2-5	SARDLNPRTERKETQY
TRBV20-1	12	few	TRBJ2-1	SASPGGAYNEQF
TRBV28	16	few	TRBJ2-3	ASSLSRKGRGGTDTQY
TRBV9	11	few	TRBJ2-3	ASSALSGNTQY
TRBV18	15	-	TRBJ1-1	ASSPQGRGRVEREAF
TRBV5-1	9	many	TRBJ2-5	ASSNQETQY
TRBV7-9	14	-	TRBJ2-7	ASTPLTQGPNYEQY
TRBV29-1	14	-	TRBJ2-1	SVDSTLGTGDNEQF
TRBV5-1	11	-	TRBJ1-1	ASSLVVGTEAF
TRBV10-3	11	-	TRBJ2-3	AISEGAPDTQY
TRBV7-9	13	-	TRBJ2-5	ASSARDRGEETQY
TRBV7-9	13	-	TRBJ2-1	ASSLEPDYLGEQF
TRBV5-1	13	-	TRBJ2-7	ASSPRTGTAYEQY